Presented here are 30 T cell receptor beta chains from one specimen sequenced in a study of blood T cell repertoires in COVID-19. The assay was immunoSEQ multiplex PCR, and TCRdb's table has in-frame clones only and misses some. The sample records hundreds of thousands of clones, more than 80% being singletons. Sequenced material: peripheral blood. Every receptor here comes from a woman under 40 with active or convalescent COVID-19.

The rearrangement uses TRBV19 and TRBJ1-2; D is uncertain. CDR3 length: 15 residues. Trimming removed 2 bases at V and 2 bases at J, with 12 bases between. Germline values: CDR1 LNHDA, CDR2 SQIVND (reference sequence). The DNA for the CDR3 is TGTGCCAGTAGTATAATGGCAGCACTAAACTATGGCTACACCTTC. Residues: CASSIMAALNYGYTF.

This clone was picked up a small number of times. V is TRBV7-9 and J is TRBJ2-2, with 12 positions matching TRBD2. In germline, CDR1 is SEHNR, CDR2 FQNEAQ (reference sequence). The length of the CDR3 is 18 residues. V trimming: 2 bases; J trimming: 3 bases; junction bases outside the gene matches: 7. This CDR3 is CASSLRLAGEGYTGELFF. The DNA of the CDR3 is TGTGCCAGCAGCTTACGACTAGCGGGGGAAGGGTACACCGGGGAGCTGTTTTTT. The full variable domain, with the rest looked up from reference TRBV7-9 and TRBJ2-2, is DTGVSQNPRHKITKRGQNVTFRCDPISEHNRLYWYRQTLGQGPEFLTYFQNEAQLEKSRLLSDRFSAERPKGSFSTLEIQRTEQGDSAMYLCASSLRLAGEGYTGELFFGEGSRLTVL.

This rearrangement joins TRBV11-2 to TRBJ2-5; possibly TRBD2 for D (6 bases). Germline CDR1 SGHAT, CDR2 FQNNGV. V was pared by 1 base and J by 5 bases, with 14 bases between. The CDR3 runs 15 residues. The CDR3 loop is CASSLAQFGGETQYF. CDR3 nucleotide sequence: TGTGCCAGCAGCTTAGCGCAGTTCGGAGGGGAGACCCAGTACTTC.

The chain employs TRBV19 and TRBJ1-2; weak D call: TRBD1 (5 bases). Germline loops: CDR1 LNHDA, CDR2 SQIVND (reference sequence). The CDR3 totals 15 residues. The V end was cut by 3 bases, the J end by 2 bases, with 13 bases between. CDR3: CASSIPRRQNYGYTF. As DNA, the CDR3 is TGTGCCAGTAGTATTCCCCGCCGACAGAACTATGGCTACACCTTC.

The chain carries TRBV3-1 (or the pseudogene TRBV3-2) and TRBJ1-6; 12 nucleotides match TRBD1. The CDR3 sequence is 14 residues long. Germline CDR1 is LGHDT and CDR2 is YNNKEL (reference sequence). J gave up 9 bases and V 6 bases, and 3 bases lay outside the gene matches. The CDR3 reads CASRMGQGASPLHF. In nucleotides, the CDR3 is TGTGCCAGCAGGATGGGACAGGGGGCTTCACCCCTCCACTTT.

The CDR3 loop reads CASSVSSRSYNEQFF. DNA for the CDR3: TGTGCCAGCAGTGTGTCTAGCCGCTCCTACAATGAGCAGTTCTTC. The chain recombines TRBV2 with TRBJ2-1, with a weak D call TRBD2 (5 bases). The CDR3 loop spans 15 amino acids. Trimming left V 4 bases short and J 0 bases short, with 10 bases between. Germline loops: CDR1 SNHLY, CDR2 FYNNEI.

J is TRBJ2-5 and V is TRBV10-3; the match to TRBD1 covers 11 bases. CDR1 is ENHRY, CDR2 SYGVKD, per germline. V was pared by 6 bases and J by 5 bases, with 2 bases of the junction left unmatched. The CDR3 length is 13 residues. The CDR3 DNA is TGTGCCATCAGCGGACAGGGGGCGGAGACCCAGTACTTC. Its translation is CAISGQGAETQYF.

The CDR3 spells CASRAGSSTGTGGNNEQFF. DNA of the CDR3: TGTGCCAGCAGGGCTGGCAGTTCAACCGGGACAGGGGGCAACAATGAGCAGTTCTTC. This chain uses TRBV11-3 with TRBJ2-1; 12 bases agree with TRBD1. Germline lookup yields CDR1 SGHNT and CDR2 YENEEA. Trimming took 6 bases from V and 5 from J; bases not matched to a gene: 17. The length of the CDR3 is 19 residues.

The rearrangement uses TRBV5-4 and TRBJ1-1; no reliable D call. This CDR3 comprises 16 residues. V was shortened by 0 bases and J by 0 bases, with 12 bases between the two germline ends. The germline gives CDR1 SGHNT, CDR2 YYREEE (reference sequence). This CDR3 reads CASSLAPDTMNTEAFF. CDR3 coding DNA: TGTGCCAGCAGCTTGGCTCCCGACACGATGAACACTGAAGCTTTCTTT.

V usage is TRBV6-5 and J usage is TRBJ1-1, with 8 bases that match TRBD1. V trimming: 7 bases; J trimming: 4 bases; junction bases outside the gene matches: 5. The CDR3 totals 13 residues. Looked up from germline, CDR1 is MNHEY and CDR2 is SVGAGI. The CDR3 DNA sequence: TGTGCCAGCACCCGGACAGGGCCCACTGAAGCTTTCTTT. This translates into CASTRTGPTEAFF.

The chain joins TRBV5-1 to TRBJ1-1; 8 positions match TRBD1. Germline CDR1 and CDR2: SGHRS and YFSETQ. Trimming removed 0 bases from V and 6 bases from J; junction bases left unmatched: 4. CDR3 length equals 14 residues. The CDR3 nucleotides read TGCGCCAGCAGCTTGGTTGGACAGGGCTCTGAAGCTTTCTTT. Its translation is CASSLVGQGSEAFF. Full variable domain (remainder filled in from reference TRBV5-1 and TRBJ1-1): KAGVTQTPRYLIKTRGQQVTLSCSPISGHRSVSWYQQTPGQGLQFLFEYFSETQRNKGNFPGRFSGRQFSNSRSEMNVSTLELGDSALYLCASSLVGQGSEAFFGQGTRLTVV.

The V and J genes are TRBV2 and TRBJ1-2, with 7 bases lining up with TRBD1. J gave up 4 bases and V 6 bases, and 8 bases lay outside the gene matches. This CDR3 spans 14 amino acids. The germline CDR1 and CDR2 sequences are SNHLY and FYNNEI. CDR3 protein: CASSEYRGAYGYTF. The CDR3 coding sequence is TGTGCCAGCAGCGAATACAGGGGTGCCTATGGCTACACCTTC.

This chain joins TRBV7-9 and TRBJ1-1; D uncertain. The CDR3 length is 15 residues. Germline CDR1 and CDR2: SEHNR and FQNEAQ (reference sequence). V was trimmed by 6 bases and J by 0 bases, leaving 14 bases between them. CDR3 in DNA: TGTGCCAGCAGTCCGGTGGGTGGGCTGAACACTGAAGCTTTCTTT. This translates into CASSPVGGLNTEAFF.

The V call is TRBV2, the J call TRBJ2-1; 14 bases align to TRBD2. The length of the CDR3 is 15 residues. With 6 bases clipped from V and 6 bases from J, the junction kept 4 bases outside the gene matches. Germline V lookup: CDR1 SNHLY, CDR2 FYNNEI. CDR3 loop: CASRPTSGGVNEQFF. The DNA for the CDR3 is TGTGCCAGCAGGCCGACTAGCGGGGGGGTCAATGAGCAGTTCTTC.

The chain combines TRBV4-1 with TRBJ2-1; 10 bases are shared with TRBD2. Per the germline V gene, CDR1 is MGHRA and CDR2 is YSYEKL. Trimming at V came to 0 bases and at J to 4 bases, leaving 6 bases not matched to a gene. The CDR3 totals 17 residues. The CDR3 DNA reads as TGCGCCAGCAGCCAAGATCCGGGGACTAGCGTATACAATGAGCAGTTCTTC. It specifies CASSQDPGTSVYNEQFF.

The chain is built from TRBV4-1 and TRBJ1-2; no reliable D call. Deletions cut 1 base from V and 8 bases from J, with 20 bases between. The V gene's germline CDR1 is MGHRA and CDR2 YSYEKL. The CDR3 covers 16 residues. CDR3 in amino acids: CASSQVSGIGRNGYTF. The DNA of the CDR3 is TGCGCCAGCAGCCAAGTGTCGGGAATTGGCAGGAACGGCTACACCTTC.

This sequence joins TRBV30 and TRBJ1-5; 7 bases line up with TRBD1. This CDR3 is 14 amino acids long. With V trimmed by 5 bases and J by 4 bases, 8 bases remained unmatched. Germline assignment: CDR1 GTSNPN and CDR2 SVGIG (reference sequence). CDR3 sequence (DNA): TGTGCCTGGGGGAAGGGGGCTTGGAATCAGCCCCAGCATTTT. It is translated as CAWGKGAWNQPQHF.

V is TRBV2 and J is TRBJ1-2; D perhaps matches TRBD1 (5 bases). V was cut by 0 bases and J by 4 bases, with 9 bases left in between. This CDR3 has 14 amino acids. From germline, CDR1 is SNHLY and CDR2 FYNNEI. CDR3: CASSEATGFYGYTF. CDR3 in DNA: TGTGCCAGCAGTGAAGCAACAGGATTCTATGGCTACACCTTC.

The chain is built from TRBV11-2 and TRBJ2-7; no definite D call. The CDR3 sequence is 15 residues long. The germline gives CDR1 SGHAT, CDR2 FQNNGV. Trimming stripped 3 bases from V and 4 bases from J, with 16 bases between. The CDR3 loop reads CASSFIGPPPYEQYF. The CDR3 DNA reads TGTGCCAGCAGCTTTATTGGGCCACCTCCATACGAGCAGTACTTC.

This clone appeared a single time. The chain combines TRBV6-6 with TRBJ2-2; a weak D match, TRBD2 (7 bases). Germline V lookup: CDR1 MNHNY, CDR2 SVGAGI (reference sequence). V was pared by 6 bases and J by 6 bases, with 20 bases between. The CDR3 loop spans 16 amino acids. CDR3 sequence (DNA): TGTGCCAGCAGCCTAGGGGGGGGACGTTTTTCCGGGGAGCTGTTTTTT. Residues: CASSLGGGRFSGELFF.

This CDR3 is CASSRSPPAVQGEAFF. In nucleotides, the CDR3 is TGTGCCAGCAGCCGTAGCCCCCCGGCAGTACAGGGTGAAGCTTTCTTT. The genes are TRBV7-9 and TRBJ1-1, with a weak D call TRBD1 (6 bases). This CDR3 has 16 amino acids. Trimming removed 5 bases at V and 7 bases at J, with 23 bases between. Germline CDR1 and CDR2: SEHNR and FQNEAQ (reference sequence).

This clone was observed once. The chain couples TRBV19 to TRBJ2-3; D gene unclear. CDR3 length: 14 amino acids. Trimming left V 6 bases short and J 0 bases short, with 10 bases between. CDR1 LNHDA and CDR2 SQIVND come from the germline V gene (reference sequence). The CDR3 region has the DNA TGTGCCAGTAGACGGTCGAGTAGCACAGATACGCAGTATTTT. Translating it yields CASRRSSSTDTQYF.

This chain uses TRBV18 with TRBJ2-1; tentative D call: TRBD2 (6 bases). With 2 bases removed from V and 4 bases from J, the gap between germline ends came to 12 bases. Germline-derived CDR1 and CDR2 are KGHSH and LQKENI. This CDR3 spans 15 amino acids. CDR3 DNA sequence: TGTGCCAGCTCACCAACACCGGGACTTTACAATGAGCAGTTCTTC. As protein: CASSPTPGLYNEQFF. Full variable domain (missing parts from reference TRBV18 and TRBJ2-1): NAGVMQNPRHLVRRRGQEARLRCSPMKGHSHVYWYRQLPEEGLKFMVYLQKENIIDESGMPKERFSAEFPKEGPSILRIQQVVRGDSAAYFCASSPTPGLYNEQFFGPGTRLTVL.

This chain joins TRBV18 and TRBJ1-1; perhaps TRBD1 as D (5 bases). The CDR3 sequence is 17 residues long. The V gene lost 4 bases and the J gene lost 4 bases, with 22 bases spanning the gap. Germline V gene data show CDR1 as KGHSH and CDR2 as LQKENI. CDR3 nucleotide sequence: TGTGCCAGCTCACTTGATTTATTATCCGCGGGGGGCACTGAAGCTTTCTTT. It is translated as CASSLDLLSAGGTEAFF.

The rearrangement links TRBV6-4 to TRBJ2-7, with 10 bases identical to TRBD2. V shed 0 bases and J 6 bases; nucleotides not matched to a gene: 14. Germline CDR1 MRHNA, CDR2 SNTAGT. The CDR3 runs 18 residues. In DNA, the CDR3 is TGTGCCAGCAGTGACTCGATGTTAAGGTCTAGCGGGAGCTTCGAGCAGTACTTC. Protein product: CASSDSMLRSSGSFEQYF.

The chain is built from TRBV6-4 and TRBJ2-1, with D hard to call. Germline V gene sequence: CDR1 MRHNA, CDR2 SNTAGT. The V end lost 0 bases, the J end lost 2 bases, and 11 bases lay between the germline ends. The CDR3 is 16 amino acids. The CDR3 is CASSDSAIAPYNEQFF. For the CDR3, the DNA is TGTGCCAGCAGTGACTCGGCCATAGCTCCCTACAATGAGCAGTTCTTC.

The chain is built from TRBV9 and TRBJ1-2; D uncertain. In germline, CDR1 is SGDLS, CDR2 YYNGEE. There are 14 residues in the CDR3. V was clipped by 0 bases and J by 4 bases, with 10 bases between them. CDR3 in amino acids: CASSVEWGGYGYTF. For the CDR3, the DNA is TGTGCCAGCAGCGTAGAATGGGGAGGCTATGGCTACACCTTC.

The chain is built from TRBV25-1 and TRBJ2-5; D is uncertain. V was cut by 1 base and J by 0 bases, with 15 bases left in between. Germline CDR1 and CDR2: MGHDK and SYGVNS. CDR3 length: 17 amino acids. CDR3 sequence: CASSEFSPRQNQETQYF. The CDR3, as DNA: TGTGCCAGCAGTGAATTTAGCCCTCGGCAGAACCAAGAGACCCAGTACTTC.

Only one count was recorded for this clone. The chain uses TRBV19 and TRBJ1-2, with TRBD1 identical over 8 bases. Germline V gene lookup returns CDR1 LNHDA and CDR2 SQIVND (reference sequence). With 3 bases clipped from V and 10 bases from J, the junction kept 16 bases outside the gene matches. The CDR3 runs 16 residues. The CDR3 DNA follows: TGTGCCAGTAGTATTGTCTCCGGACAGGGATGGGTAGACTACACCTTC. Its protein is CASSIVSGQGWVDYTF.

In this sample, this clone turned up a few times. This chain connects TRBV7-9 to TRBJ1-2; 9 positions agree with TRBD1. Germline assignment: CDR1 SEHNR and CDR2 FQNEAQ (reference sequence). The CDR3 is made up of 15 amino acids. After removal of 5 bases from V and 7 bases from J, the junction contained 11 bases not matched to a gene. The CDR3 region is CASSQTGGAFGGYTF. DNA of the CDR3: TGTGCCAGCAGCCAAACAGGGGGCGCTTTTGGTGGCTACACCTTC.